The following is a T cell receptor (beta chain) sequence with its context. The record originates from a study of OX40 agonist ivuxolimab in advanced cancers. Clones were sequenced by immunoSEQ multiplex PCR, and TCRdb holds only the in-frame ones, with some missing. The data hold some 39,000 clones, with about 81% observed a single time. Germline loops: CDR1 MNHEY, CDR2 SVGAGI. With 6 bases clipped from V and 4 bases from J, the junction kept 8 bases outside the gene matches. There are 15 residues in the CDR3. The chain employs TRBV6-5 and TRBJ2-3; TRBD2 agrees at 9 bases. The receptor was derived from an adult with an advanced solid tumor such as melanoma, head and neck, liver or kidney cancer. This material consisted of CD4+ or CD8+ T cells sorted from blood, taken in a trial of the OX40 agonist ivuxolimab. The CDR3: CASRGASGNPDTQYF. The CDR3 coding sequence is TGTGCCAGCAGAGGCGCTAGCGGGAACCCAGATACGCAGTATTTT.